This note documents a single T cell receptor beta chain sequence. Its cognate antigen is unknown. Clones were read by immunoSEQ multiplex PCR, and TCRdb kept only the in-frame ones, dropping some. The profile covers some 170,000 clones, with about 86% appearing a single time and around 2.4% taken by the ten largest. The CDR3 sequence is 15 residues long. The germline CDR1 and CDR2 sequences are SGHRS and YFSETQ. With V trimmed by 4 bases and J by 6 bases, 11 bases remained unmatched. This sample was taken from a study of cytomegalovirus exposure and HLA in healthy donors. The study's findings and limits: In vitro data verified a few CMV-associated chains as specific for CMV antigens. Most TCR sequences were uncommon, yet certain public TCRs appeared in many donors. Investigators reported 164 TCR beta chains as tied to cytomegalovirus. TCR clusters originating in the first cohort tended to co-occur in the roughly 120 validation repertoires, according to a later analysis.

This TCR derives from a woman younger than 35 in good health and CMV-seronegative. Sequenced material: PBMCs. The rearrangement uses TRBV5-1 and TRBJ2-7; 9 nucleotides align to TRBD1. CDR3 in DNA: TGCGCCAGCAGCCCGGGGGGACAGGGAGCTGGCGAGCAGTACTTC. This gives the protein CASSPGGQGAGEQYF.